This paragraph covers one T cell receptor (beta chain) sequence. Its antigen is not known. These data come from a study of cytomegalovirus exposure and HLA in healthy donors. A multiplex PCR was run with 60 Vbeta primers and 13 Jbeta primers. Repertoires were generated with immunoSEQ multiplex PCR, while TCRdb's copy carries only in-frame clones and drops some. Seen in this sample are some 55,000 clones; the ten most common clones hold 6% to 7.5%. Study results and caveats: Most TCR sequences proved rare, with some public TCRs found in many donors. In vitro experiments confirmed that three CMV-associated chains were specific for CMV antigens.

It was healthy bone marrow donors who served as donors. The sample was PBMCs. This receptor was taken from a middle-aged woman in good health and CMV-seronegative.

CDR3 protein: CASSAGRDWAKNIQYF. Written as DNA, the CDR3 is TGTGCCAGCAGTGCAGGCAGGGATTGGGCCAAAAACATTCAGTACTTC. The chain joins TRBV6-1 to TRBJ2-4; D might be TRBD1 (5 bases). V was clipped by 4 bases and J by 1 base, with 14 bases between them. The CDR3 covers 16 residues. Per germline, CDR1 MNHNS and CDR2 SASEGT.